This T cell receptor beta chain was sequenced in a study of OX40 agonist ivuxolimab in advanced cancers. Looking at the study overall: Ivuxolimab was an agonistic, fully human IgG2 monoclonal antibody directed against OX40 (CD134), a costimulatory receptor. The purpose of peripheral TCRbeta sequencing was to test whether ivuxolimab changed TCR sequence diversity and led to clonal T-cell expansion. The paper describes the monotherapy dose-escalation part (N = 52 patients) of the phase I trial of ivuxolimab. Partial responses occurred in three dose-escalation patients, of whom one had hepatocellular carcinoma and two had cutaneous melanoma. The dose-escalation cohort was 82.7% male with a mean age of around 64 years, ranging from roughly 20 to 85. Prior anti-PD-1, anti-PD-L1 or anti-CTLA-4 therapy was permitted, and approximately 40% of dose-escalation patients had received checkpoint inhibitors. Among the 50 to 55 dose-escalation patients, around 19 had hepatocellular carcinoma, roughly 15 melanoma, 9 renal cell carcinoma and 9 head and neck cancer. Intravenous ivuxolimab was administered to patients every 2 weeks at six dose levels: 0.01, 0.1, 0.3, 1.5, 3 and 10 mg/kg.

Points on this clone: Its antigen specificity is not known. No per-base quality is available; no much larger clone lies one base away.

Points the paper makes about the study in general: After ivuxolimab, CD8+ T cells had more expanded clones than CD4+ T cells on average. In the 0.1-3.0 mg/kg groups, partial responders were among the patients with the lowest normalized peripheral clonal expansion, particularly in CD8+ T cells. At doses from 0.1 to 3.0 mg/kg, clonal expansion was seen in both CD4+ and CD8+ blood T cells between baseline and week 6. The antigen specificity of the peripheral T cells that underwent clonal expansion was not determined. Low levels of normalized T-cell clonal expansion were also seen in some patients who did not respond.

Patients with autoimmune disease history or receiving systemic immunosuppression were excluded from the trial. In every dose cohort, peripheral blood was drawn for TCR sequencing at baseline, cycle 4 day 1, and cycle 7 day 1. Samples were obtained from an open-label, multicenter, first-in-human phase I dose-escalation trial of ivuxolimab. Adults with locally advanced or metastatic melanoma, renal cell, hepatocellular, or head and neck squamous cell carcinoma were enrolled in the trial. Before TCR sequencing, CD4+ T cells and CD8+ T cells from peripheral blood were sorted into separate populations. Genomic DNA was extracted from sorted cells for sequencing of the TCRbeta CDR3 region. TCRbeta CDR3 regions were sequenced using the immunoSEQ Assay. Not all clones reach the TCRdb copy of this immuneACCESS table, which keeps in-frame sequences only. Checked studies attribute under half of the gap to unresolved V genes and leave the rest unexplained. The sample data list 70,000 to 95,000 clones, and around 87% of these were observed just once. Of the sample, roughly 5.8% falls within the top ten clones.

Via the germline V gene, CDR1 is MNHEY and CDR2 SVGAGI. A distance of 17 bases separates the germline ends of V and J, which lose 5 bases and 4 bases respectively. From cysteine to phenylalanine, the CDR3 is 15 amino acids long. The CDR3 DNA has 45 bases and is translated from base 1. This specimen consisted of CD4+ or CD8+ T cells sorted from blood, obtained in a trial of the OX40 agonist ivuxolimab. The receptor was derived from an adult with an advanced solid tumor such as melanoma, head and neck, liver or kidney cancer. The rearranged chain carries TRBV6-5 and TRBJ1-1; the D gene remains uncertain. In nucleotide form, the sequence is TGTGCCAGCAGTCCCCGTGGAGGGTTGAGCACTGAAGCTTTCTTT. It codes for CASSPRGGLSTEAFF.